The 14 T cell receptor beta chains given below trace back to one sample, sequenced in a study of OX40 agonist ivuxolimab in advanced cancers. TCRdb's copy holds only in-frame clones and misses some; the assay was immunoSEQ multiplex PCR. The sample records tens of thousands of clones, more than 75% being singletons. The sequences come from CD4+ or CD8+ T cells sorted from blood, collected in a trial of the OX40 agonist ivuxolimab. Receptors were obtained from an adult with an advanced solid tumor such as melanoma, head and neck, liver or kidney cancer.

The V call is TRBV18, the J call TRBJ1-1, with TRBD1 matching 8 bases. Germline lookup yields CDR1 KGHSH and CDR2 LQKENI. V lost 0 bases, J lost 1 base, and 1 base stayed unmatched. CDR3 length: 15 amino acids. The CDR3 DNA reads TGTGCCAGCTCACCACCCGGGACAGGGAACACTGAAGCTTTCTTT. This codes for CASSPPGTGNTEAFF.

The rearrangement joins TRBV10-1 to TRBJ2-1; D not certain. The ends were cut back, 6 bases at V and 7 bases at J, with 19 bases in the middle. Germline CDR1 reads WNHNN; CDR2 reads SYGVQD (reference sequence). This CDR3 spans 15 amino acids. This CDR3 is CASSPRIPPENEQFF. The CDR3 DNA reads TGCGCCAGCAGCCCCAGGATCCCACCAGAGAATGAGCAGTTCTTC.

The V call is TRBV5-1, the J call TRBJ2-3; no reliable D call. This CDR3 has 12 amino acids. The germline V gene has CDR1 SGHRS and CDR2 YFSETQ. V lost 5 bases and J lost 2, with 6 bases in between. CDR3 residues: CASRSNTDTQYF. Written as DNA, the CDR3 is TGCGCCAGCAGATCAAACACAGATACGCAGTATTTT. Variable domain in full (rest from reference TRBV5-1 and TRBJ2-3): KAGVTQTPRYLIKTRGQQVTLSCSPISGHRSVSWYQQTPGQGLQFLFEYFSETQRNKGNFPGRFSGRQFSNSRSEMNVSTLELGDSALYLCASRSNTDTQYFGPGTRLTVL.

The chain uses TRBV19 and TRBJ2-1; D possibly corresponds to TRBD2 (7 bases). The CDR3 is made up of 14 amino acids. V was cut by 3 bases and J by 9 bases, with 15 bases left in between. CDR1 LNHDA and CDR2 SQIVND come from the germline V gene (reference sequence). The CDR3: CASSMGGARREQFF. The CDR3 DNA reads as TGTGCCAGTAGTATGGGGGGGGCGCGTCGTGAGCAGTTCTTC.

V and J are TRBV21-1 and TRBJ1-4. TRBV21-1 is a pseudogene locus. The CDR3 contains 14 residues. CDR3 amino acids: CASTIGEGNEKLFF. The CDR3 DNA sequence: TGTGCCAGCACGATAGGGGAGGGTAATGAAAAACTGTTTTTT.

The V and J genes are TRBV2 and TRBJ2-2, with TRBD1 identical over 8 bases. V lost 6 bases, J lost 2 bases, and 5 bases stayed unmatched. Germline CDR1 is SNHLY and CDR2 is FYNNEI. This CDR3 region has 15 residues. The CDR3 spells CASRGTGRNTGELFF. In DNA form, the CDR3 reads TGTGCCAGCAGAGGGACAGGCCGAAACACCGGGGAGCTGTTTTTT.

This sequence joins TRBV6-5 and TRBJ2-7; D call uncertain. The CDR3 is made up of 14 amino acids. Per the germline V gene, CDR1 is MNHEY and CDR2 is SVGAGI. V lost 5 bases, J lost 0 bases, and 11 bases lay in between. In DNA, the CDR3 is TGTGCCAGCAGTATTGGCTCGCTCTCCTACGAGCAGTACTTC. Translating it yields CASSIGSLSYEQYF.

The chain combines TRBV6-5 with TRBJ2-2; D is unclear. This CDR3 is 12 amino acids long. Germline-derived CDR1 and CDR2 are MNHEY and SVGAGI. The V and J ends lost 6 bases and 2 bases respectively, with 4 bases between them. CDR3 sequence (DNA): TGTGCCAGCAGATCCAACACCGGGGAGCTGTTTTTT. Amino acids: CASRSNTGELFF.

This clone was observed a few times. The chain combines TRBV5-1 with TRBJ1-6; D not resolved. Germline loops: CDR1 SGHRS, CDR2 YFSETQ. V gave up 2 bases and J gave up 7 bases, with 13 bases separating them. The CDR3 is 15 residues long. The CDR3 nucleotides read TGCGCCAGCAGCTTATCTGGGTCGGAAAATTCACCCCTCCACTTT. As protein: CASSLSGSENSPLHF.

The rearrangement joins TRBV27 to TRBJ1-2; D unclear. The CDR3 has 13 residues. The V gene's germline CDR1 is MNHEY and CDR2 SMNVEV (reference sequence). The V and J ends lost 5 bases and 5 bases respectively, with 12 bases between them. CDR3 bases: TGTGCCAGCAGTAAGGTTGGTACTTATGGCTACACCTTC. Protein sequence: CASSKVGTYGYTF.

This clone showed up just once. Written as DNA, the CDR3 is TGTGCCAGCAGCCGACGGGGTATTAGCTCCTACGAGCAGTACGTC. Its protein is CASSRRGISSYEQYV. This chain links TRBV2 with TRBJ2-7, with a tentative D call TRBD2 (5 bases). Germline-derived CDR1 and CDR2 are SNHLY and FYNNEI. This CDR3 contains 15 residues. Between the trimmed V and J ends, which lost 6 bases and 0 bases, there was a span of 15 bases.

The chain's CDR3 is CASSPLGGGNTEAFF. Here the CDR3 DNA reads TGTGCCAGCTCACCACTCGGGGGAGGGAACACTGAAGCTTTCTTT. This chain uses TRBV18 with TRBJ1-1, with D maybe TRBD1 (5 bases). This CDR3 has 15 amino acids. V lost 1 base to trimming and J lost 1 base, with 10 bases between them. Germline lookup yields CDR1 KGHSH and CDR2 LQKENI.

As concerns this clone: The same CDR3 is also encoded by other DNA sequences in this sample. The chain recombines TRBV18 with TRBJ1-2, with D maybe TRBD1 (6 bases). CDR1 KGHSH and CDR2 LQKENI come from the germline V gene. CDR3 length: 13 residues. With 3 bases removed from V and 2 bases from J, the gap between germline ends came to 7 bases. The CDR3 DNA follows: TGTGCCAGCTCACCGGACAGAAACTATGGCTACACCTTC. It translates to CASSPDRNYGYTF.

This chain uses TRBV11-2 with TRBJ2-3; TRBD2 matches 9 bases. The trim removed 6 bases at V and 3 bases at J, leaving 4 bases unmatched. This CDR3 has 14 amino acids. Germline values: CDR1 SGHAT, CDR2 FQNNGV. The CDR3 DNA is TGTGCCAGCAGATATAGCGGGGGTACAGATACGCAGTATTTT. The encoded protein is CASRYSGGTDTQYF.